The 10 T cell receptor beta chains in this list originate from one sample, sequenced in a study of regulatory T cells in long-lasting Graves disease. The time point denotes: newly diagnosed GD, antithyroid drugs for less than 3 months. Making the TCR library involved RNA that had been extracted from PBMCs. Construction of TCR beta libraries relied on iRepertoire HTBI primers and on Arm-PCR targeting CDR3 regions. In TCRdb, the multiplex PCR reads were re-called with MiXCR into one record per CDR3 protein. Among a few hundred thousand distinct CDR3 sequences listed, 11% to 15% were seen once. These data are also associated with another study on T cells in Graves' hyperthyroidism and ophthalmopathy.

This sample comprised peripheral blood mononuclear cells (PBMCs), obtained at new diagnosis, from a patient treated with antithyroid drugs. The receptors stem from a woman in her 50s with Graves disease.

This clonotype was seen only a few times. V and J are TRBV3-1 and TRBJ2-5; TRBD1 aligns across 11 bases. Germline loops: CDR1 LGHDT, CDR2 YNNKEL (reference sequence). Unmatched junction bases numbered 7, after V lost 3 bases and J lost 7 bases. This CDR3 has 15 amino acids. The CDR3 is CASSQGTGGSGTQYF. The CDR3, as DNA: TGTGCCAGCAGCCAGGGGACAGGGGGGTCGGGGACCCAGTACTTC.

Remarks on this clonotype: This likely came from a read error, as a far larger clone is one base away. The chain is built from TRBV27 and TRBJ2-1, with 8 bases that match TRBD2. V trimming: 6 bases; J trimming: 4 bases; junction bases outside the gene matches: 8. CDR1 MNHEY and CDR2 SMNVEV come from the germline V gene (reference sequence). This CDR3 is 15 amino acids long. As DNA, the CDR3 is TGTGCCAGCAGCCCGGGACTAGGACTATACAATGAGCAGTTCTTC. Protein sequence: CASSPGLGLYNEQFF.

CDR3 sequence: CATSGPEETQYF. The CDR3 DNA is TGTGCCACCAGTGGGCCGGAAGAGACCCAGTACTTC. This chain connects TRBV24-1 to TRBJ2-5; no clear D. The V and J ends lost 5 bases and 3 bases respectively, with 6 bases between them. CDR1 is KGHDR and CDR2 is SFDVKD in the germline V gene. There are 12 residues in the CDR3.

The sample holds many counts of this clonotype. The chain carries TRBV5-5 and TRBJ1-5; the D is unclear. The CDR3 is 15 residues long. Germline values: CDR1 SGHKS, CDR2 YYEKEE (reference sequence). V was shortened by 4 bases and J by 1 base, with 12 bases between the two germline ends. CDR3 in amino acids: CASSVLGGSNQPQHF. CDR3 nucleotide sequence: TGTGCCAGCAGCGTATTGGGAGGGAGCAATCAGCCCCAGCATTTT.

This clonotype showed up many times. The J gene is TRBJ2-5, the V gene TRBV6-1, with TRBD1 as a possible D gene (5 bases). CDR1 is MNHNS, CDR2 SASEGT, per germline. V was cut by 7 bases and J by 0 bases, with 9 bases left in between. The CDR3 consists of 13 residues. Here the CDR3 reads CASTRQYQETQYF. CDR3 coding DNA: TGTGCCAGCACTAGACAGTACCAAGAGACCCAGTACTTC.

The CDR3: CASSLGTGGVGAFF. The CDR3 bases are TGTGCCAGCAGCTTGGGGACAGGGGGAGTGGGGGCTTTCTTT. V usage is TRBV9 and J usage is TRBJ1-1, with 11 bases lining up with TRBD1. CDR3 length: 14 residues. The germline CDR1 and CDR2 sequences are SGDLS and YYNGEE. The V gene end was trimmed by 4 bases and the J gene end by 11 bases; junction bases not matched to a gene: 10.

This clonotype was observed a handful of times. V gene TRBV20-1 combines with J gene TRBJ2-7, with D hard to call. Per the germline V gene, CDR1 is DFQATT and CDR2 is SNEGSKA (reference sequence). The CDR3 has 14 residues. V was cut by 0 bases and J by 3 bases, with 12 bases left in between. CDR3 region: CSARESTRLYEQYF. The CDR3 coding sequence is TGCAGTGCTAGAGAATCAACTCGACTCTACGAGCAGTACTTC.

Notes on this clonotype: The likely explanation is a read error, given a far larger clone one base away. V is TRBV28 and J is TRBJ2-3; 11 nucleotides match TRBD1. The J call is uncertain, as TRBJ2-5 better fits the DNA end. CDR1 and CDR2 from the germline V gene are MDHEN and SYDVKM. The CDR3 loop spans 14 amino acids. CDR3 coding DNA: TGTGCCAGCAGCGGACAGGGGGCACTGGGGACCCAGTACTTC. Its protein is CASSGQGALGTQYF.

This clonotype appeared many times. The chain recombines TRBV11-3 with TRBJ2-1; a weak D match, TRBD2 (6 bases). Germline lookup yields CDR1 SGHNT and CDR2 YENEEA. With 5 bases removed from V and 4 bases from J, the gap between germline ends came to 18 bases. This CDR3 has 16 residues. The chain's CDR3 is CASSPPTRGRYNEQFF. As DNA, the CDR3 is TGTGCCAGCAGCCCCCCGACTAGGGGTCGTTACAATGAGCAGTTCTTC.

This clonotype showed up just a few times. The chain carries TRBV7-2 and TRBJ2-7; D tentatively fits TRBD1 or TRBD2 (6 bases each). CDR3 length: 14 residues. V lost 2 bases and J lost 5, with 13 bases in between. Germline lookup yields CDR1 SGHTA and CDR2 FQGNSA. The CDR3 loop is CASSLNGGLDEQYF. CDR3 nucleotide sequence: TGTGCCAGCAGCTTAAACGGGGGCCTCGACGAGCAGTACTTC. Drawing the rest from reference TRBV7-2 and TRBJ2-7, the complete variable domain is GAGVSQSPSNKVTEKGKDVELRCDPISGHTALYWYRQSLGQGLEFLIYFQGNSAPDKSGLPSDRFSAERTGGSVSTLTIQRTQQEDSAVYLCASSLNGGLDEQYFGPGTRLTVT.